A selection of T cell receptor beta chains follows, all from one sample in a study of cytomegalovirus exposure and HLA in healthy donors. Using immunoSEQ multiplex PCR, the repertoire was profiled, and TCRdb retains in-frame clones only, with some absent. The sample includes around 160,000 clones, 80% to 90% of them seen just once. Sequencing was done on a sample of PBMCs. The source of these receptors is a man younger than 35 in good health and CMV-seropositive. The CDR3 runs from the conserved cysteine through the conserved F or W. Fields, in order: D gene, V gene, J gene, clone size, CDR3 protein, CDR3 DNA. The D gene is left open where the match is weak. The listing skips clone size in some rows; elsewhere it reads once, few, many or a size class.

.	TRBV5-4	TRBJ2-5	.	CASSLVERTDRETQYF	TGTGCCAGCAGCTTGGTTGAGCGGACGGATCGAGAGACCCAGTACTTC
.	TRBV7-9	TRBJ1-2	once	CASSRGGSESNYGYTF	TGTGCCAGCAGCCGCGGGGGGAGTGAATCTAACTATGGCTACACCTTC
.	TRBV30	TRBJ1-2	.	CASNRDGGYTF	TGTGCCTCTAACAGGGATGGTGGCTACACCTTC
.	TRBV21-1	TRBJ1-2	.	CASSSRTGYTFF	TGTGCCAGCAGCTCGAGGACAGGGTATACCTTCTTC
.	TRBV12-2	TRBJ2-3	.	CASRLALVGTSGTDTQYF	TGTGCAAGTCGCTTAGCTCTAGTGGGGACTAGCGGCACAGATACGCAGTATTTT
TRBD2	TRBV6-1	TRBJ2-3	.	CASSERGLAGEDTQYF	TGTGCCAGCAGCGAAAGGGGACTAGCGGGGGAAGATACGCAGTATTTT
.	TRBV2	TRBJ1-1	.	CASSEEGPRTEAFF	TGTGCCAGCAGTGAGGAGGGCCCGAGAACTGAAGCTTTCTTT
.	TRBV30	TRBJ2-7	.	CAWSVTYEQYF	TGTGCCTGGAGCGTTACCTACGAGCAGTACTTC
TRBD1	TRBV6-1	TRBJ1-6	once	CASWDRVISPLHF	TGTGCCAGCTGGGACAGGGTGATTTCACCCCTCCACTTT
.	TRBV5-6	TRBJ2-7	.	CASMFGSSGFVEQYF	TGTGCCAGCATGTTCGGCAGCTCGGGGTTCGTCGAGCAGTACTTC
TRBD1	TRBV27	TRBJ1-1	.	CASSLHPGQGHTEAFF	TGTGCCAGCAGTCTACATCCGGGACAGGGGCACACTGAAGCTTTCTTT
TRBD2	TRBV2	TRBJ2-1	.	CASSELTGGLYNEQFF	TGTGCCAGCAGTGAACTGACGGGGGGATTATACAATGAGCAGTTCTTC
TRBD1	TRBV5-4	TRBJ1-1	.	CASSLPQGGNTEAFF	TGTGCCAGCAGCTTACCACAGGGGGGGAACACTGAAGCTTTCTTT
TRBD1	TRBV10-3	TRBJ1-1	.	CAISESAGQLNTEAFF	TGTGCCATCAGTGAGTCGGCGGGACAGTTGAACACTGAAGCTTTCTTT
TRBD2	TRBV5-1	TRBJ2-7	few	CASSLLLAGAPTSSVEQYF	TGCGCCAGCAGCTTGTTGCTAGCGGGGGCTCCTACAAGCTCCGTCGAGCAGTACTTC
.	TRBV21-1	TRBJ1-1	.	CASSKFPWVTGATEAFF	TGTGCCAGCAGCAAATTTCCTTGGGTCACAGGGGCAACTGAAGCTTTCTTT
TRBD2	TRBV4-1	TRBJ2-3	.	CASSQAPRTSGGSYTDTQYF	TGCGCCAGCAGCCAAGCGCCTCGGACTAGCGGGGGTTCATACACAGATACGCAGTATTTT
.	TRBV7-8	TRBJ1-5	.	CASSLFAGAGQPQHF	TGTGCCAGCAGCTTATTTGCAGGGGCGGGTCAGCCCCAGCATTTT
.	TRBV7-2	TRBJ1-2	once	CASSSTWGGDYGYTF	TGTGCCAGCAGCTCCACATGGGGGGGGGACTATGGCTACACCTTC
TRBD2	TRBV9	TRBJ2-1	.	CASSATSGGYNEQFF	TGTGCCAGCAGCGCGACTAGCGGGGGTTACAATGAGCAGTTCTTC
.	TRBV6-6	TRBJ2-5	.	CASRWLGVEETQYF	TGTGCCAGCAGGTGGCTGGGAGTGGAAGAGACCCAGTACTTC
.	TRBV19	TRBJ2-3	.	CASSLAGRSTDTQYF	TGTGCCAGTAGTTTGGCGGGGCGGAGCACAGATACGCAGTATTTT
.	TRBV27	TRBJ2-7	.	CASSTSNSYEQYF	.
.	TRBV7-2	TRBJ1-1	.	CASSNQINTEAFF	TGTGCCAGCAGCAACCAGATCAACACTGAAGCTTTCTTT
.	TRBV11-2	TRBJ2-7	.	CASSARDIQRGQYF	TGTGCCAGCAGCGCCCGGGACATCCAACGTGGGCAGTACTTC
.	TRBV4-1	TRBJ2-7	.	CASSLADNSYEQYF	TGCGCCAGCAGCCTTGCAGACAACTCCTACGAGCAGTACTTC
TRBD1	TRBV27	TRBJ1-6	.	CASKTGTGNSPLHF	TGTGCCAGCAAGACCGGGACAGGGAATTCACCCCTCCACTTT
TRBD1	TRBV5-1	TRBJ1-4	.	CASSSGTVTNEKLFF	TGCGCCAGCAGCTCCGGGACAGTAACTAATGAAAAACTGTTTTTT
.	TRBV4-1	TRBJ2-5	few	CASSQIATAQETQYF	TGCGCCAGCAGCCAAATTGCAACAGCTCAAGAGACCCAGTACTTC
.	TRBV2	TRBJ2-1	.	CASRAGPYNEQFF	TGTGCCAGCAGGGCGGGGCCTTACAATGAGCAGTTCTTC
.	TRBV11-2	TRBJ2-5	.	CASSESNWALQETQYF	TGTGCCAGCAGCGAAAGTAACTGGGCCCTCCAAGAGACCCAGTACTTC
TRBD1	TRBV6-5	TRBJ2-7	.	CASSTTGWYEQYF	TGTGCCAGCAGTACGACAGGGTGGTACGAGCAGTACTTC
TRBD1	TRBV14	TRBJ2-3	.	CASSQLTGASSTQYF	TGTGCCAGCAGCCAATTGACAGGGGCGTCTAGTACGCAGTATTTT
TRBD2	TRBV9	TRBJ2-7	.	CASSGGGYEQYF	TGTGCCAGCAGCGGGGGGGGCTACGAGCAGTACTTC
.	TRBV6-1	TRBJ2-7	.	CASRRLKTYEQYF	TGTGCCAGCAGGCGACTGAAAACCTACGAGCAGTACTTC
.	TRBV29-1	TRBJ1-2	.	CSVGDSVYGYTF	TGCAGCGTTGGCGATTCTGTCTATGGCTACACCTTC
TRBD2	TRBV29-1	TRBJ2-2	.	CSVGSGGQNTGELFF	TGCAGCGTTGGTAGCGGGGGGCAGAACACCGGGGAGCTGTTTTTT
TRBD1	TRBV6-1	TRBJ1-3	.	CASRGTGVGNTIYF	TGTGCCAGCCGAGGAACAGGGGTTGGAAACACCATATATTTT
.	TRBV19	TRBJ2-1	once	CASSQGTPNEQFF	TGTGCCAGTAGTCAAGGGACTCCCAATGAGCAGTTCTTC
.	TRBV6-5	TRBJ1-4	.	CASKRGNEKLFF	TGTGCCAGCAAAAGGGGAAATGAAAAACTGTTTTTT
.	TRBV5-1	TRBJ1-1	.	CASSLDSEAFF	TGCGCCAGCAGCTTGGACTCTGAAGCTTTCTTT
.	TRBV7-2	TRBJ1-1	.	CASSLAPTGNTEAFF	TGTGCCAGCAGCTTAGCGCCCACGGGAAACACTGAAGCTTTCTTT
.	TRBV25-1	TRBJ1-1	.	CASSQTGLGTEAFF	TGTGCCAGCAGTCAAACAGGGCTTGGCACTGAAGCTTTCTTT
.	TRBV10-2	TRBJ2-7	.	CASSGPFTGKIYEQYF	TGCGCCAGCAGTGGCCCTTTTACAGGGAAAATCTACGAGCAGTACTTC
TRBD1	TRBV7-2	TRBJ2-7	.	CASSSRTGVSYEQYF	TGTGCCAGCAGCTCCCGGACAGGGGTATCCTACGAGCAGTACTTC
.	TRBV9	TRBJ2-1	.	CASSVVANIDIEQFF	TGTGCCAGCAGCGTAGTGGCTAACATCGACATTGAGCAGTTCTTC
.	TRBV25-1	TRBJ2-7	few	CASSESSYEQYF	TGTGCCAGCAGTGAATCTTCCTACGAGCAGTACTTC
TRBD1	TRBV10-1	TRBJ1-1	.	CASRVRDRGHSEAFF	TGCGCCAGCAGGGTTCGGGACAGGGGGCATTCTGAAGCTTTCTTT
.	TRBV5-4	TRBJ2-7	once	CASSSTQGSYEQYF	TGTGCCAGCAGCTCAACTCAGGGCTCCTACGAGCAGTACTTC